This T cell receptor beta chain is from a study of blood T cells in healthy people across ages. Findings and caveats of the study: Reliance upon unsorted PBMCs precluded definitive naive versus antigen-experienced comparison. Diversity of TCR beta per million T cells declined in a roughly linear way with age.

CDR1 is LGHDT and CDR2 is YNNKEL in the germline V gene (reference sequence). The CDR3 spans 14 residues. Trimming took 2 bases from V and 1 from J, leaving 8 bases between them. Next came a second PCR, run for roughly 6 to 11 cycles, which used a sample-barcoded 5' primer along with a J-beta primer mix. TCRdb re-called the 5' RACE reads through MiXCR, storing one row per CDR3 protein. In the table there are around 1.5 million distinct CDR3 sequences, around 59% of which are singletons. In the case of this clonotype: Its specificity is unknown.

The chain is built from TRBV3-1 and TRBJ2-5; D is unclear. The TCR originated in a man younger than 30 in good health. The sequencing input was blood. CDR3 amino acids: CASSQRASQETQYF. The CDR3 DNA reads TGTGCCAGCAGCCAACGAGCGAGCCAAGAGACCCAGTACTTC.